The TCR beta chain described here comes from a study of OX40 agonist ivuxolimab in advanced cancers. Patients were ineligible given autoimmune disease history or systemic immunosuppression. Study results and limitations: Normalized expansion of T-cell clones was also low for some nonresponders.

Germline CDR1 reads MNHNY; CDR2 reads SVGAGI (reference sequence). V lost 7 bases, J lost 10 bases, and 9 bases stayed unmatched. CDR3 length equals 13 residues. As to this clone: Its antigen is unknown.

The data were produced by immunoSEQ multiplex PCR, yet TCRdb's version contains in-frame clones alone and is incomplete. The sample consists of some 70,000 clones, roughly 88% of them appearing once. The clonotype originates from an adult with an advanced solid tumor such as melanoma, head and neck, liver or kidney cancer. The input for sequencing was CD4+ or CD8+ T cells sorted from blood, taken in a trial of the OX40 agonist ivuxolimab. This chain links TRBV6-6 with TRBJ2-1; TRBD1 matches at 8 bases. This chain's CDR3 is CASTRQGMGEQFF. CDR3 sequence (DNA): TGTGCCAGCACCCGACAGGGGATGGGGGAGCAGTTCTTC.